This T cell receptor beta chain appears in the sequencing data of a study of chemoradiotherapy in HPV16-positive cancers. Study-level information: Functional T-cell assays on two HPV16-positive patients' cells defined candidate HPV-specific clones and common TCR motifs.

This clone was found a few times. Germline loops: CDR1 SGHTS, CDR2 YDEGEE. This CDR3 has 11 residues. The germline V and J ends were trimmed by 4 bases and 8 bases, with 10 bases remaining between them. Clones were read by immunoSEQ multiplex PCR, and TCRdb kept only the in-frame ones, dropping some. The repertoire has roughly 34,000 clones, about 88% of them found once; the top ten carry around 2.3%. The sample here was blood, taken from a patient who underwent chemoradiotherapy. The chain joins TRBV5-8 to TRBJ2-7; no definite D call. This receptor was obtained from a human donor with HPV-associated anogenital cancer. The CDR3 loop is CASSLERQQYF. The CDR3 coding sequence is TGTGCCAGCAGCCTGGAGAGACAGCAGTACTTC.